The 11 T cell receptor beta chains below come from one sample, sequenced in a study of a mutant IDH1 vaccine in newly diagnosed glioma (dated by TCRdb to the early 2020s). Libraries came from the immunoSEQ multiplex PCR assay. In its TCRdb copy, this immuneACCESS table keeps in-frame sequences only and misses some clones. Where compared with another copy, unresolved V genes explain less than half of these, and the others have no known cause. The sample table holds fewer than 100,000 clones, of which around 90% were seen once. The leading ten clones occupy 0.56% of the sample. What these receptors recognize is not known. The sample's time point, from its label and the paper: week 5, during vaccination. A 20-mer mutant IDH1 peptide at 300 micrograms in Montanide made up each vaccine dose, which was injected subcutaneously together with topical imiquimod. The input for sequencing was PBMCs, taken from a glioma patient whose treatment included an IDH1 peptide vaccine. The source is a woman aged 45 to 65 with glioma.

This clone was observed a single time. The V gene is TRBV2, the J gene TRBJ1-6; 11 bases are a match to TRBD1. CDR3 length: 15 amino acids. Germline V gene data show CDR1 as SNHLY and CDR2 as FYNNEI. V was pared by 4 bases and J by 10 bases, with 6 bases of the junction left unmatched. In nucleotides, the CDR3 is TGTGCCAGCAGTGTGCAGGGACAGGGGGAATCACCCCTCCACTTT. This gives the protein CASSVQGQGESPLHF. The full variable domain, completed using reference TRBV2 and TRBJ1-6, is EPEVTQTPSHQVTQMGQEVILRCVPISNHLYFYWYRQILGQKVEFLVSFYNNEISEKSEIFDDQFSVERPDGSNFTLKIRSTKLEDSAMYFCASSVQGQGESPLHFGNGTRLTVT.

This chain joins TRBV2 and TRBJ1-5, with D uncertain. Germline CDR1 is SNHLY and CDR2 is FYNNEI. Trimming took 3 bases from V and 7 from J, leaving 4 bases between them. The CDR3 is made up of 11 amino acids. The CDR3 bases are TGTGCCAGCAGTGACGGGCAGCCCCAGCATTTT. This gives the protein CASSDGQPQHF. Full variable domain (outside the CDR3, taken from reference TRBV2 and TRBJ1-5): EPEVTQTPSHQVTQMGQEVILRCVPISNHLYFYWYRQILGQKVEFLVSFYNNEISEKSEIFDDQFSVERPDGSNFTLKIRSTKLEDSAMYFCASSDGQPQHFGDGTRLSIL.

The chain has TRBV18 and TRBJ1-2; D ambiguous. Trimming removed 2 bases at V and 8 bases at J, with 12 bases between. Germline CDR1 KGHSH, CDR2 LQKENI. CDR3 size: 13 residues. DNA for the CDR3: TGTGCCAGCTCACCAGCGACCGAAGCAGGCTACACCTTC. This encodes CASSPATEAGYTF.

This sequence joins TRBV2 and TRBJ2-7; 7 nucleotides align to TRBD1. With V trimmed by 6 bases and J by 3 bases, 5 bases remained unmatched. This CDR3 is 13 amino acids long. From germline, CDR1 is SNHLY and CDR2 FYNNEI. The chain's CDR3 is CASRGTEDYEQYF. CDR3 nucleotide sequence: TGTGCCAGCAGAGGGACAGAAGACTACGAGCAGTACTTC.

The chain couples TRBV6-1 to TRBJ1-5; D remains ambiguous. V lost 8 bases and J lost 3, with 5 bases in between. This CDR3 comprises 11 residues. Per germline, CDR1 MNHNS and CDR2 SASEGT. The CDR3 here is CASGPNQPQHF. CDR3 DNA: TGTGCCAGCGGACCCAATCAGCCCCAGCATTTT.

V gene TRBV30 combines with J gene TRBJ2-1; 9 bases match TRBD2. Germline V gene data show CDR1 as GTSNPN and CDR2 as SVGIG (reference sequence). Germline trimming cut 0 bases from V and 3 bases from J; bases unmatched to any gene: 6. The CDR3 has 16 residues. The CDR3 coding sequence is TGTGCCTGGAGTGTCGTAGGCGGGGGGGTCTACAATGAGCAGTTCTTC. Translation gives CAWSVVGGGVYNEQFF.

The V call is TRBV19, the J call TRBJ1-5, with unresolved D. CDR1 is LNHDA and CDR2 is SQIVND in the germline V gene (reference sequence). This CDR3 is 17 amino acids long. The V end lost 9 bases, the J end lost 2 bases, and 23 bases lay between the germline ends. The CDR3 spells CASPSRPGLVGNQPQHF. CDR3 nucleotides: TGTGCCAGCCCTAGCAGGCCTGGGTTGGTTGGCAATCAGCCCCAGCATTTT. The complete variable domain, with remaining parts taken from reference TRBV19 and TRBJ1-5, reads DGGITQSPKYLFRKEGQNVTLSCEQNLNHDAMYWYRQDPGQGLRLIYYSQIVNDFQKGDIAEGYSVSREKKESFPLTVTSAQKNPTAFYLCASPSRPGLVGNQPQHFGDGTRLSIL.

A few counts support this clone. CDR3 region: CASSQPRGQFF. Here the CDR3 DNA reads TGTGCCAGCAGCCAACCCCGAGGGCAGTTCTTC. The chain couples TRBV11-2 to TRBJ2-1; no definite D call. This CDR3 has 11 residues. Germline assignment: CDR1 SGHAT and CDR2 FQNNGV. V shed 5 bases and J shed 12 bases, with 11 bases lying between them.

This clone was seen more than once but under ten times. In nucleotides, the CDR3 is TGCGCCAGCAGCCGTCCTCAGGATCAGCCCCAGCATTTT. Its protein product is CASSRPQDQPQHF. This rearrangement joins TRBV4-1 to TRBJ1-5; unclear D gene. The CDR3 length is 13 residues. Germline CDR1 MGHRA, CDR2 YSYEKL. The ends were cut back, 4 bases at V and 5 bases at J, with 9 bases in the middle.

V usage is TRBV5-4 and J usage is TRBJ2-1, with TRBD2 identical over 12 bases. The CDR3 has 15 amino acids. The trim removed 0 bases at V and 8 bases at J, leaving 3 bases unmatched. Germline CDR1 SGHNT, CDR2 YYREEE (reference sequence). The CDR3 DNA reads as TGTGCCAGCAGCTTGGGTGGGACTAGCGGGTATGAGCAGTTCTTC. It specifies CASSLGGTSGYEQFF.

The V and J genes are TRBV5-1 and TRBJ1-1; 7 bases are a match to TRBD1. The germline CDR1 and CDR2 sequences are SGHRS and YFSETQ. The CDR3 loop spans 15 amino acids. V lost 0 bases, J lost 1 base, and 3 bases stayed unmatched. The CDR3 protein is CASSLGTGPNTEAFF. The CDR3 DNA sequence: TGCGCCAGCAGCTTGGGGACAGGACCGAACACTGAAGCTTTCTTT.